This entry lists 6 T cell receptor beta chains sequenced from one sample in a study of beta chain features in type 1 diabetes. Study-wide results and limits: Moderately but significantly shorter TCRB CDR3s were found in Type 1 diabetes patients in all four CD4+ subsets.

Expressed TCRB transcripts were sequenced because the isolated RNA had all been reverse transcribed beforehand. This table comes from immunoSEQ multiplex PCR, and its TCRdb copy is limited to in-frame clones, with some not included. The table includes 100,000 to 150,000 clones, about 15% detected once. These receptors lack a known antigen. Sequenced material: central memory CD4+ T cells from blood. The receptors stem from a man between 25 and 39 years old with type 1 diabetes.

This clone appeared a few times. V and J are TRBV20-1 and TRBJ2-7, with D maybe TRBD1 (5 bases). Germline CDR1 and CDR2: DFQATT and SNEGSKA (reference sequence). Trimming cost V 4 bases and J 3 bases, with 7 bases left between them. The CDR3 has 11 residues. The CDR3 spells CSAIQDYEQYF. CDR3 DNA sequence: TGCAGTGCTATACAGGACTACGAGCAGTACTTC.

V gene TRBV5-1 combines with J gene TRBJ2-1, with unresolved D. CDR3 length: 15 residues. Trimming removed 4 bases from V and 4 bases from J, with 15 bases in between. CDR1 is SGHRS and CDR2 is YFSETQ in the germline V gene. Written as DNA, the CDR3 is TGCGCCAGCAGCCGTACAGCTCTAGGGTACAATGAGCAGTTCTTC. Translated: CASSRTALGYNEQFF. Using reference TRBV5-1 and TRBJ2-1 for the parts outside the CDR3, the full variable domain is KAGVTQTPRYLIKTRGQQVTLSCSPISGHRSVSWYQQTPGQGLQFLFEYFSETQRNKGNFPGRFSGRQFSNSRSEMNVSTLELGDSALYLCASSRTALGYNEQFFGPGTRLTVL.

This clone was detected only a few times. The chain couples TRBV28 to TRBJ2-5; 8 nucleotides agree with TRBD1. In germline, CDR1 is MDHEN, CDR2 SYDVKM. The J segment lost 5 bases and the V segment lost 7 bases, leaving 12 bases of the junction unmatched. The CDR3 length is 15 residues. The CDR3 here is CASTFYPGQAETQYF. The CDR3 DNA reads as TGTGCCAGCACCTTCTACCCGGGACAGGCGGAGACCCAGTACTTC.

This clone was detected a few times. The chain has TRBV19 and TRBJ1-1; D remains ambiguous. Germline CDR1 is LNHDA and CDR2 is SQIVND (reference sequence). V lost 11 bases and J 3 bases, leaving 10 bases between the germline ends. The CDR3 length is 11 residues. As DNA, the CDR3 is TGTGCCTCGGGGAGAGACACTGAAGCTTTCTTT. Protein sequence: CASGRDTEAFF.

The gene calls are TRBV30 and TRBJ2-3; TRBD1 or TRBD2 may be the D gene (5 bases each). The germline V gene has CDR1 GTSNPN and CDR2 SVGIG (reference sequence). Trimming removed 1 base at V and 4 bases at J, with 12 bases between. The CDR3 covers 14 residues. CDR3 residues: CAWSARGRPDTQYF. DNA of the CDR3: TGTGCCTGGAGTGCCCGGGGACGTCCAGATACGCAGTATTTT.

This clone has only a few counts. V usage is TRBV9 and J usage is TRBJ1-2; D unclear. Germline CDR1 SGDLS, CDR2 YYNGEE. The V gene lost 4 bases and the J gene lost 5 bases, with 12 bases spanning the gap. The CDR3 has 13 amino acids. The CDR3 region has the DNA TGTGCCAGCAGCTCCAGAGAGACGTATGGCTACACCTTC. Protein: CASSSRETYGYTF.